This T cell receptor (beta chain) was found in a study of beta chain features in type 1 diabetes. Study outcomes and limitations: Among all four CD4+ subsets, Type 1 diabetes patients had TCRB CDR3s that were moderately but significantly shorter. Whether TCRB rearrangement is influenced by HLA type was left unresolved in this analysis. Healthy donors had naive, central memory and Treg TCRB repertoires that appeared less similar than those seen among patients.

The authors sorted CD4+ naive, central memory, regulatory and stem cell-like memory cells via CD45RO/CCR7/CD25/CD127/CD95/CD27. The CDR3 is made up of 15 amino acids. Per germline, CDR1 MDHEN and CDR2 SYDVKM. The V segment lost 6 bases and the J segment 3 bases; nucleotides outside the gene matches: 10. In the case of this clone: Its antigen remains unidentified.

cDNA synthesis used the whole RNA isolate, giving expressed TCRB sequences. Reads from naive, central memory and regulatory T cell samples averaged about 3.3 million. The method was immunoSEQ multiplex PCR; TCRdb's version includes in-frame clones alone and lacks a portion of them. Of 500,000 to 850,000 clones detected, over 11% appear once; the ten largest clones hold 0.04%. This rearrangement joins TRBV28 to TRBJ1-1; 7 positions match TRBD1. Sequenced input: naive CD4+ T cells from blood. This sequence was found in a young man with type 1 diabetes. CDR3 sequence: CASSSGTADYTEAFF. The CDR3 bases are TGTGCCAGCAGCTCAGGGACAGCTGACTACACTGAAGCTTTCTTT. The full variable domain, its missing parts supplied by reference TRBV28 and TRBJ1-1, is DVKVTQSSRYLVKRTGEKVFLECVQDMDHENMFWYRQDPGLGLRLIYFSYDVKMKEKGDIPEGYSVSREKKERFSLILESASTNQTSMYLCASSSGTADYTEAFFGQGTRLTVV.